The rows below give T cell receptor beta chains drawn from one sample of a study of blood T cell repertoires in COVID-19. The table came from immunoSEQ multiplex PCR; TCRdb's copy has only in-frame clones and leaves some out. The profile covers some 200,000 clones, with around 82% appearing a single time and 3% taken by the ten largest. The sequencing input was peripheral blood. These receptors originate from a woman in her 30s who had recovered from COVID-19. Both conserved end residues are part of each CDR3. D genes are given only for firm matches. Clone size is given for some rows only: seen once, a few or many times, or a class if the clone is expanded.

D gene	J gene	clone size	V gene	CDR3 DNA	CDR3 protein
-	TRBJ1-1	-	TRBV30	TGTGCCTGGGTTGCACAGGGCCACACTGAAGCTTTCTTT	CAWVAQGHTEAFF
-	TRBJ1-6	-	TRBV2	TGTGCCAGCCGGGGGGCTGGGCGGGATTCACCCCTCCACTTT	CASRGAGRDSPLHF
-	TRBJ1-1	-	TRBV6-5	TGTGCCAGCAGTACACCGGGACTTCTGAACACTGAAGCTTTCTTT	CASSTPGLLNTEAFF
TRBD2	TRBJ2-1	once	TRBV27	TGTGCCAGCAGTCCAAACGGACTAGCGGGACACGAGCAGTTCTTC	CASSPNGLAGHEQFF
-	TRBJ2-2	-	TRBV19	TGTGCCAGTAGTAAGGGGAAGTCAGGGAACACCGGGGAGCTGTTTTTT	CASSKGKSGNTGELFF
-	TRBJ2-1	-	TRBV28	TGTGCCAGCAGTTTGGGGGGCTCCTACAATGAGCAGTTCTTC	CASSLGGSYNEQFF
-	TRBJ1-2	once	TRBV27	TGTGCCAGCAGTTTAAGACAGGCCTATGGCTACACCTTC	CASSLRQAYGYTF
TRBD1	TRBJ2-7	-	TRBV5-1	TGCGCCAGCAGCGGAGCCGGGACAGGGGGCCACGAGCAGTACTTC	CASSGAGTGGHEQYF
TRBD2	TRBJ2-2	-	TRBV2	TGTGCCAGCAGAGATTCCCGTGGACTAGCGGGAGCACCCGGGGAGCTGTTTTTT	CASRDSRGLAGAPGELFF
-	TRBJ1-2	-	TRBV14	TGTGCCAGCAGCCTCCGAGGTCCTTGGGATGGCTACACCTTC	CASSLRGPWDGYTF
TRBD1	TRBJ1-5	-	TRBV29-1	TGCAGCGTTAGGGACAGGGATAATCAGCCCCAGCATTTT	CSVRDRDNQPQHF
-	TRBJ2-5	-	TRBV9	TGTGCCAGCAGCGTAGGGGCCCAAGAGACCCAGTACTTC	CASSVGAQETQYF
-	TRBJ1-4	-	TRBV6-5	TGTGCCAGCAGCGCCCTACAGGGTAGAGGAGCAAAACTGTTTTTT	CASSALQGRGAKLFF
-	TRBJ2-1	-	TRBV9	TGTGCCAGCGCCCAGGGCCCCCTGAACACCAATGAGCAGTTCTTC	CASAQGPLNTNEQFF
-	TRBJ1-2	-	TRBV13	TGTGCCAGCAGCTTGAAGTACATGCCAACTAACTATGGCTACACCTTC	CASSLKYMPTNYGYTF
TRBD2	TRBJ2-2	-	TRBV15	TGTGCCACCAGCAGGGGGGGAGGGCACGGGGAGCTGTTTTTT	CATSRGGGHGELFF
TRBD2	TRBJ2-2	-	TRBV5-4	TGTGCCAGCAGCTCCACCGGGGGTAGCGGGATCGGGGAGCTGTTTTTT	CASSSTGGSGIGELFF
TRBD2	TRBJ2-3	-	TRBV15	TGTGCCACCAGCAGTAGTCTAGCGGCCACAGATACGCAGTATTTT	CATSSSLAATDTQYF
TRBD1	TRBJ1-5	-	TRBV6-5	TGTGCCAGCAGTTACTCGCCAGGACAGGACGAGCATTTT	CASSYSPGQDEHF
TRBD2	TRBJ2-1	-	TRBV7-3	TGTGCCAGCAGCCCGGGACTAGCGGACGATGAGCAGTTCTTC	CASSPGLADDEQFF
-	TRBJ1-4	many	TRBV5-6	TGTGCCAGCAGAGCGACGAATGAAAAACTGTTTTTT	CASRATNEKLFF
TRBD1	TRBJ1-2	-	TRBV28	TGTGCCATCGTCGACAGGGCGATAGATGGCTACACCTTC	CAIVDRAIDGYTF
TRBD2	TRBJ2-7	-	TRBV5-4	TGTGCCAGCAGCCGAGGGGGACTAGCGGGGAGCTCCTACGAGCAGTACTTC	CASSRGGLAGSSYEQYF
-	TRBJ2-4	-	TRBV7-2	TGTGCCAGCAGTCTAGAGTTGCGGGGTTACAAAAACATTCAGTACTTC	CASSLELRGYKNIQYF
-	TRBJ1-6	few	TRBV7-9	TGTGCCAGCAGCTTAGCGGTGACAGGAAATTCACCCCTCCACTTT	CASSLAVTGNSPLHF
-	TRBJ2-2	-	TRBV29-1	TGCAGCGGGGGTCTTTACACCGGGGAGCTGTTTTTT	CSGGLYTGELFF
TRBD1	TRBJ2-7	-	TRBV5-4	TGTGCCAGCAGCCTCTCCGACAGGGCGATCTCCTACGAGCAGTACTTC	CASSLSDRAISYEQYF